Sequencing of this T cell receptor (beta chain) was carried out in a study of T cells in localized non-small cell lung cancer. General study points: Among the tissues sampled, uninvolved adjacent lung had the highest T cell clonality, above tumor. Sequence data derive from only one tumor region, so heterogeneity remains possible. Adjacent lung had a median 57 of the 100 largest tumor clones.

Using immunoSEQ multiplex PCR, the repertoire was profiled, and TCRdb retains in-frame clones only, with some absent. The sample consists of 41,000 or so clones, around 83% of them appearing once. Deletions cut 0 bases from V and 9 bases from J, with 9 bases between. Germline CDR1 reads SGHDN; CDR2 reads FVKESK. This CDR3 has 13 residues. About this clone itself: Its antigen remains unidentified.

This sequence was found in a woman aged 18-49 years with stage III lung adenocarcinoma. Sequencing was performed on peripheral blood, taken before any cancer treatment. This chain uses TRBV14 with TRBJ1-5; no clear D gene. CDR3 DNA: TGTGCCAGCAGCCAAGATCGGCGGGGGCCCCAGCATTTT. This codes for CASSQDRRGPQHF.